This T cell receptor beta chain was sequenced for a study of T cell responses to AZD1222 COVID-19 vaccine. As concerns this clone: Its antigen is not known.

General study points: Mostly white British, mostly female donors; authors suggested clonal diversity may be underestimated. Vaccination with two AZD1222 doses was followed by a rise in Spike-specific TCR breadth and depth. Unmutated variant regions are reportedly targeted by nearly half of spike-specific TCRs. No day 14 peak samples; only post-peak repertoires were characterized.

The germline V gene has CDR1 SGHRS and CDR2 YFSETQ. The CDR3 length is 14 residues. With 2 bases removed from V and 7 bases from J, the gap between germline ends came to 12 bases. The method was immunoSEQ multiplex PCR; TCRdb's version includes in-frame clones alone and lacks a portion of them. Among some 130,000 clones listed, around 90% were seen once. Here the sequenced sample was peripheral blood, taken on day 0 of AZD1222 vaccination. The V gene is TRBV5-1, the J gene TRBJ1-4, with D perhaps TRBD1 (6 bases). This sequence originates from an adult in good health. In nucleotides, the CDR3 is TGCGCCAGCAGCTTTGGGGGGCCTTCTGAAAAACTGTTTTTT. Its protein is CASSFGGPSEKLFF.